These 15 T cell receptor beta chains were all obtained from the same sample, sequenced in a study of T cells in Graves' hyperthyroidism and ophthalmopathy. Amplified regions were TCR beta CDR3 sequences from RNA transcripts. During a first-round RT-PCR of the TCR CDR3, the HTBI primer set was used. TCRdb reprocessed the multiplex PCR reads with MiXCR, giving one entry per CDR3 protein. The sample records about 510,000 distinct CDR3 sequences, 14% being singletons. The material sequenced was blood. Every receptor here comes from a woman aged 40 to 50 with Graves' hyperthyroidism.

There are many counts of this clonotype. The CDR3, as DNA: TGTGCCAGCAGCCAAGGACGGAGCACAGATACGCAGTATTTT. The encoded protein is CASSQGRSTDTQYF. The rearrangement links TRBV3-1 to TRBJ2-3; D unclear. The CDR3 sequence is 14 residues long. Germline loops: CDR1 LGHDT, CDR2 YNNKEL (reference sequence). V was clipped by 1 base and J by 0 bases, with 5 bases between them.

At least ten counts were recorded for this clonotype. The chain combines TRBV5-1 with TRBJ2-2; TRBD1 might be the D (6 bases). V was shortened by 0 bases and J by 1 base, with 10 bases between the two germline ends. CDR1 SGHRS and CDR2 YFSETQ come from the germline V gene. The CDR3 has 16 amino acids. As DNA, the CDR3 is TGCGCCAGCAGCTTGGTGGGGGCTGAGAACACCGGGGAGCTGTTTTTT. Amino acids: CASSLVGAENTGELFF.

V is TRBV19 and J is TRBJ1-3, with D uncertain. The germline V gene encodes CDR1 LNHDA and CDR2 SQIVND (reference sequence). V was pared by 3 bases and J by 1 base, with 16 bases between. This CDR3 is 17 amino acids long. This CDR3 reads CASSMDLQPYSGNTIYF. CDR3 DNA sequence: TGTGCCAGTAGTATGGACCTTCAGCCCTATTCTGGAAACACCATATATTTT.

This clonotype has a handful of counts. A read error may explain this, as a much larger clone is one base away. This chain connects TRBV3-1 to TRBJ2-1; TRBD1 matches 8 bases. CDR1 and CDR2 (germline): LGHDT, YNNKEL (reference sequence). The CDR3 sequence is 20 residues long. CDR3: CASYSLLKRDRGLEDNERFF. The CDR3, as DNA: TGTGCCAGCTATTCGCTCCTAAAGCGAGACAGGGGCCTTGAGGACAATGAGCGGTTCTTC.

This clonotype was seen many times. The CDR3 DNA follows: TGTGCCAGCAGCCGCGACAGGGCCAACGAGCAGTACTTC. Protein: CASSRDRANEQYF. The genes are TRBV7-9 and TRBJ2-7, with 7 positions matching TRBD1. Germline loops: CDR1 SEHNR, CDR2 FQNEAQ (reference sequence). This CDR3 is built from 13 residues. The junction had 6 bases not matched to a gene; V was cut back by 5 bases and J by 5 bases.

This clonotype was counted between two and nine times. This sequence joins TRBV7-2 and TRBJ2-2, with D possibly being TRBD1 or TRBD2 (5 bases each). V dropped 2 bases and J dropped 7 bases, with 8 bases sitting between them. This CDR3 contains 13 residues. Germline CDR1 reads SGHTA; CDR2 reads FQGNSA. CDR3 sequence reads: CASSLMGVGELFF. CDR3 nucleotide sequence: TGTGCCAGCAGCTTAATGGGGGTCGGGGAGCTGTTTTTT.

This clonotype was counted many times. This sequence joins TRBV28 and TRBJ1-2, with D possibly being TRBD1 (6 bases). Per the germline V gene, CDR1 is MDHEN and CDR2 is SYDVKM. Trimming cost V 6 bases and J 5 bases, with 22 bases left between them. This CDR3 has 16 residues. CDR3 coding DNA: TGTGCCAGCAGCCCCCTCCGGGACGGCGGACAGTATGGCTACACCTTC. Translation: CASSPLRDGGQYGYTF.

This sequence joins TRBV6-1 and TRBJ1-5, with 9 nucleotides matching TRBD1. J lost 0 bases, V lost 6 bases, and 15 bases had no gene match. Germline V CDR1 and CDR2: MNHNS, SASEGT. The CDR3 runs 19 residues. This CDR3 reads CASRSTGGSTVYSNQPQHF. CDR3 DNA sequence: TGTGCCAGCAGATCCACAGGGGGCTCTACCGTATATAGCAATCAGCCCCAGCATTTT.

The V call is TRBV20-1, the J call TRBJ1-5; D gene uncertain. From germline, CDR1 is DFQATT and CDR2 SNEGSKA (reference sequence). Trimming took off 0 bases at V and 9 bases at J, with 9 bases between the two ends. This CDR3 is built from 12 residues. The CDR3 nucleotides read TGCAGTGCTAGAGATTCTAACCTGCCCCAGCATTTT. Amino acid sequence: CSARDSNLPQHF.

In this sample, this clonotype turned up a few times. The chain has TRBV5-1 and TRBJ1-1; a weak D match, TRBD1 (5 bases). The length of the CDR3 is 16 residues. In germline, CDR1 is SGHRS, CDR2 YFSETQ. The V gene lost 0 bases and the J gene lost 0 bases, with 12 bases spanning the gap. CDR3 coding DNA: TGCGCCAGCAGCTTGGTGGGGGGGGGTATGAACACTGAAGCTTTCTTT. The encoded protein is CASSLVGGGMNTEAFF. Based on the CDR3 plus reference TRBV5-1 and TRBJ1-1, the full variable domain is KAGVTQTPRYLIKTRGQQVTLSCSPISGHRSVSWYQQTPGQGLQFLFEYFSETQRNKGNFPGRFSGRQFSNSRSEMNVSTLELGDSALYLCASSLVGGGMNTEAFFGQGTRLTVV.

Comment on this clonotype: One base away lies a much larger clone, so this may be a sequencing read error. The chain uses TRBV29-1 and TRBJ2-7; 10 positions agree with TRBD1. Germline CDR1 is SQVTM and CDR2 is ANQGSEA. Unmatched junction bases numbered 15, after V lost 7 bases and J lost 3 bases. The CDR3 consists of 16 residues. CDR3 residues: CSAELDRGRGRYEQYF. CDR3 nucleotide sequence: TGCAGCGCCGAATTGGACAGGGGGAGAGGCCGCTACGAGCAGTACTTC.

This clonotype was seen a handful of times. The chain couples TRBV5-1 to TRBJ2-1; 9 bases align to TRBD1. CDR1 SGHRS and CDR2 YFSETQ come from the germline V gene. The CDR3 has 14 amino acids. V was clipped by 6 bases and J by 6 bases; unmatched bases: 7. Here the CDR3 DNA reads TGCGCCAGCACGGGGACAGGGAGTACCAATGAGCAGTTCTTC. Translated: CASTGTGSTNEQFF.

Comments on this clonotype: A clone one base away is much larger, so this may be a read error. The chain uses TRBV20-1 and TRBJ2-7, with D tentatively TRBD1 or TRBD2 (7 bases each). V lost 0 bases and J lost 5, with 14 bases in between. This CDR3 contains 14 residues. From germline, CDR1 is DFQATT and CDR2 SNEGSKA (reference sequence). The CDR3 reads CSARDPRGGNEQYF. The CDR3 DNA is TGCAGTGCTAGAGACCCCAGGGGGGGTAACGAGCAGTACTTC.

This clonotype was seen a handful of times. The chain has TRBV27 and TRBJ1-1, with 8 bases identical to TRBD1. The CDR3 totals 11 residues. The ends lost 6 bases at V and 11 bases at J; junction bases unmatched: 5. From germline, CDR1 is MNHEY and CDR2 SMNVEV (reference sequence). CDR3 coding DNA: TGTGCCAGCAGCCAGGGGGCTCGGGCTTTCTTT. This sequence encodes CASSQGARAFF.

This rearrangement joins TRBV7-8 to TRBJ1-3; D not certain. V was cut by 3 bases and J by 0 bases, with 6 bases left in between. CDR1 and CDR2 from the germline V gene are SGHVS and FQNEAQ. The CDR3 length is 14 residues. DNA of the CDR3: TGTGCCAGCAGCTTCAAGAGCTCTGGAAACACCATATATTTT. It specifies CASSFKSSGNTIYF.